These 13 T cell receptor beta chains were all obtained from the same sample, sequenced in a study of OX40 agonist ivuxolimab in advanced cancers. Generated by immunoSEQ multiplex PCR, the TCRdb table keeps only in-frame clones and is missing some. Of under 50,000 clones detected, about 90% appear once; the ten largest clones hold roughly 8.4%. The source material was CD4+ or CD8+ T cells sorted from blood, sampled in a trial of the OX40 agonist ivuxolimab. Receptors were obtained from an adult with an advanced solid tumor such as melanoma, head and neck, liver or kidney cancer.

This chain links TRBV28 with TRBJ2-3; TRBD1 matches at 9 bases. CDR3 length: 14 residues. CDR1 is MDHEN and CDR2 is SYDVKM in the germline V gene. V was clipped by 8 bases and J by 5 bases; unmatched bases: 8. CDR3 sequence reads: CASGTGGIKDTQYF. CDR3 bases: TGTGCCAGCGGTACAGGGGGCATCAAAGATACGCAGTATTTT.

This chain joins TRBV28 and TRBJ1-2, with D maybe TRBD1 (5 bases). Deletions cut 9 bases from V and 1 base from J, with 27 bases between. Germline V CDR1 and CDR2: MDHEN, SYDVKM. This CDR3 is 18 amino acids long. CDR3 sequence: CASGNDSSRDFINYGYTF. The CDR3 nucleotides are TGTGCCAGTGGGAACGACAGCTCCCGTGATTTTATTAACTATGGCTACACCTTC.

The chain joins TRBV30 to TRBJ2-2; 8 nucleotides match TRBD2. The CDR3 extends over 15 amino acids. Losses at the gene ends were 0 bases for V and 7 bases for J; bases not matched to a gene: 7. The germline V gene encodes CDR1 GTSNPN and CDR2 SVGIG (reference sequence). The CDR3 region has the DNA TGTGCCTGGAGTGTACGGTGGCTAGCGGGCGGGGAGCTGTTTTTT. Translation gives CAWSVRWLAGGELFF.

This clone was detected only a few times. This rearrangement joins TRBV7-9 to TRBJ2-5; no firm D call. The CDR3 totals 13 residues. The V gene's germline CDR1 is SEHNR and CDR2 FQNEAQ (reference sequence). The V end lost 4 bases, the J end lost 3 bases, and 9 bases lay between the germline ends. The DNA of the CDR3 is TGTGCCAGCAGCTGGGCTGGAGAAGAGACCCAGTACTTC. Its translation: CASSWAGEETQYF.

This chain links TRBV27 with TRBJ1-1; the match to TRBD1 covers 8 bases. Trimming took 4 bases from V and 7 from J; bases not matched to a gene: 5. This CDR3 region has 13 residues. CDR1 MNHEY and CDR2 SMNVEV come from the germline V gene (reference sequence). The CDR3 loop reads CASSSDRVIEAFF. Written as DNA, the CDR3 is TGTGCCAGCAGTTCGGACAGGGTTATTGAAGCTTTCTTT.

The CDR3 DNA sequence: TGCGCCAGCAGCCAGACACAGGGGGCGCCTAACTATGGCTACACCTTC. It encodes CASSQTQGAPNYGYTF. The gene calls are TRBV4-1 and TRBJ1-2; 9 bases are shared with TRBD1. Trimming removed 3 bases from V and 0 bases from J; junction bases left unmatched: 5. This CDR3 has 16 amino acids. The germline V gene has CDR1 MGHRA and CDR2 YSYEKL.

The rearrangement uses TRBV9 and TRBJ2-2, with D unresolved. Germline V gene data show CDR1 as SGDLS and CDR2 as YYNGEE. The CDR3 length is 14 residues. The V gene lost 0 bases and the J gene lost 4 bases, with 7 bases spanning the gap. As DNA, the CDR3 is TGTGCCAGCAGCGTAGCCAGGATCACCGGGGAGCTGTTTTTT. Translated: CASSVARITGELFF.

The chain has TRBV7-9 and TRBJ1-3, with unresolved D. The CDR3 is made up of 13 amino acids. V was shortened by 4 bases and J by 9 bases, with 13 bases between the two germline ends. CDR1 and CDR2 (germline): SEHNR, FQNEAQ (reference sequence). The CDR3 sequence is CASSSRAAATIYF. The CDR3 nucleotides are TGTGCCAGCAGCTCGCGCGCTGCGGCCACCATATATTTT.

This clone appeared a single time. This sequence joins TRBV28 and TRBJ1-4; perhaps TRBD1 as D (5 bases). The CDR3 runs 15 residues. Germline V CDR1 and CDR2: MDHEN, SYDVKM. Trimming shortened V by 4 bases and J by 7 bases, and 16 bases separated the two germline ends. The CDR3 here is CASSSVGEGREKLFF. DNA of the CDR3: TGTGCCAGCAGTTCCGTCGGGGAGGGGCGTGAAAAACTGTTTTTT.

This rearrangement joins TRBV28 to TRBJ1-5; D is undetermined. V lost 6 bases to trimming and J lost 5 bases, with 17 bases between them. This CDR3 contains 15 residues. Germline V gives CDR1 MDHEN, CDR2 SYDVKM. CDR3 residues: CASSPYQVLDQPQHF. CDR3 DNA sequence: TGTGCCAGCAGCCCTTATCAGGTTCTGGATCAGCCCCAGCATTTT.

This clone was picked up one time. The chain employs TRBV7-3 and TRBJ2-1, with D possibly matching TRBD2 (6 bases). This CDR3 spans 11 amino acids. Looked up from germline, CDR1 is SGHTA and CDR2 is FQGTGA. V was trimmed by 8 bases and J by 6 bases, leaving 8 bases between them. The CDR3 DNA is TGTGCCAGCGCCGGGGGCAATGAGCAGTTCTTC. This gives the protein CASAGGNEQFF.

V is TRBV18 and J is TRBJ2-5; TRBD1 aligns across 7 bases. The CDR3 totals 14 residues. With 3 bases clipped from V and 2 bases from J, the junction kept 3 bases outside the gene matches. CDR1 is KGHSH, CDR2 LQKENI, per germline. The CDR3 reads CASSPPGQQETQYF. CDR3 coding DNA: TGTGCCAGCTCACCCCCGGGACAGCAAGAGACCCAGTACTTC. The complete variable domain, with remaining parts taken from reference TRBV18 and TRBJ2-5, reads NAGVMQNPRHLVRRRGQEARLRCSPMKGHSHVYWYRQLPEEGLKFMVYLQKENIIDESGMPKERFSAEFPKEGPSILRIQQVVRGDSAAYFCASSPPGQQETQYFGPGTRLLVL.

This clone has a single count. The chain is built from TRBV28 and TRBJ2-2; D gene uncertain. The V end lost 6 bases, the J end lost 6 bases, and 11 bases lay between the germline ends. This CDR3 contains 13 residues. Germline CDR1 and CDR2: MDHEN and SYDVKM. This chain's CDR3 is CASSQPTPGELFF. CDR3 coding DNA: TGTGCCAGCAGCCAACCGACCCCCGGGGAGCTGTTTTTT.